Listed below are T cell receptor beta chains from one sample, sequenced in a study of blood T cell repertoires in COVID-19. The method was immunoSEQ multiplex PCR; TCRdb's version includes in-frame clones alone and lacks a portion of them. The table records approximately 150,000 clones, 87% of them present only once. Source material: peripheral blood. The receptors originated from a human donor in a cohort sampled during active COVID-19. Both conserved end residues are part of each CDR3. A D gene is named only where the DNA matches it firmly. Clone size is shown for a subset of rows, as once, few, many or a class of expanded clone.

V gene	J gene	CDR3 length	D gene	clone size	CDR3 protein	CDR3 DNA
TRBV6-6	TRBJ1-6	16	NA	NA	CASSYPDRQVWSPLHF	TGTGCCAGCAGTTACCCGGATCGACAGGTCTGGTCACCCCTCCACTTT
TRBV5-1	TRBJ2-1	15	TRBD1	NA	CATSSGTGKYNEQFF	TGCGCCACTTCCTCAGGGACAGGGAAATACAATGAGCAGTTCTTC
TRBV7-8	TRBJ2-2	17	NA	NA	CASSFGQLTGGTGELFF	TGTGCCAGCAGCTTCGGACAGCTCACTGGAGGAACCGGGGAGCTGTTTTTT
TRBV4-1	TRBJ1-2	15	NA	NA	CASSQDQRGFDGYTF	TGCGCCAGCAGCCAAGATCAGCGCGGGTTCGATGGCTACACCTTC
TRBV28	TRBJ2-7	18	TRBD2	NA	CASTQRGLAGGSSYEQYF	TGTGCCAGCACTCAGCGGGGACTAGCGGGGGGCTCCTCCTACGAGCAGTACTTC
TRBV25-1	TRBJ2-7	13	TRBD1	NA	CASSDRGLYEQYF	TGTGCCAGCAGTGACAGGGGGCTATACGAGCAGTACTTC
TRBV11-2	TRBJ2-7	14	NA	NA	CASSLRQAPTEQYF	TGTGCCAGCAGCTTACGACAGGCCCCGACCGAGCAGTACTTC
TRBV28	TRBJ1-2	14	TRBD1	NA	CASREPGQGYGYTF	TGTGCCAGCAGAGAACCGGGACAGGGCTATGGCTACACCTTC
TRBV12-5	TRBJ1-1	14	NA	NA	CASALKQGNTEAFF	TGTGCTAGTGCCCTTAAACAGGGTAACACTGAAGCTTTCTTT
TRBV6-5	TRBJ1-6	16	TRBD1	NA	CASSYSLDRGNSPLHF	TGTGCCAGCAGTTACTCGTTGGACAGGGGTAATTCACCCCTCCACTTT
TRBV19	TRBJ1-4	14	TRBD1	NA	CASKLGTANEKLFF	TGTGCCAGTAAGCTCGGGACAGCTAATGAAAAACTGTTTTTT
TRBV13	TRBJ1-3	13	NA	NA	CASSDYSGNTIYF	TGTGCCAGCAGCGACTACAGTGGAAACACCATATATTTT
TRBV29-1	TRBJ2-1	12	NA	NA	CSGRDGYNEQFF	TGCAGCGGGAGAGACGGCTACAATGAGCAGTTCTTC
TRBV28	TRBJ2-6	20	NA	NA	CASSFHSWGGEASGANVLTF	TGTGCCAGCAGTTTTCATTCTTGGGGAGGTGAGGCCTCTGGGGCCAACGTCCTGACTTTC
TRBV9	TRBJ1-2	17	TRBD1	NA	CASSSRGQGAVYYGYTF	TGTGCCAGCAGCTCGAGGGGGCAGGGTGCCGTATACTATGGCTACACCTTC
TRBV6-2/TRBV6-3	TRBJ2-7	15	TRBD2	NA	CASSYSSGAFYEQYF	TGTGCCAGCAGTTACTCAAGCGGGGCGTTTTACGAGCAGTACTTC
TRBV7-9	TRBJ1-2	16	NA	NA	CASSLATGPVNYGYTF	TGTGCCAGCAGCTTAGCTACAGGGCCGGTTAACTATGGCTACACCTTC
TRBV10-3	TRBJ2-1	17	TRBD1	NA	CAISEKSGGYSYNEQFF	TGTGCCATCAGTGAGAAGTCAGGGGGTTATTCCTACAATGAGCAGTTCTTC
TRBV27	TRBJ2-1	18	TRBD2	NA	CASSRLGLAGGHGNEQFF	TGTGCCAGCAGCCGGCTTGGACTAGCGGGAGGGCATGGGAATGAGCAGTTCTTC
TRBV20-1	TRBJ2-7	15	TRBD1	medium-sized	CSASQLDRSSYEQYF	TGCAGTGCTAGTCAACTGGACAGGAGCTCCTACGAGCAGTACTTC
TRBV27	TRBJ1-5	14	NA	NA	CASAPGRENQPQHF	TGTGCCAGCGCCCCGGGGAGGGAGAATCAGCCCCAGCATTTT
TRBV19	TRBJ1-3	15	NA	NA	CASSTARGSGNTIYF	TGTGCCAGTAGTACCGCCAGGGGTTCTGGAAACACCATATATTTT
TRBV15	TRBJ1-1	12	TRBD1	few	CATRQGATEAFF	TGTGCCACCCGACAGGGGGCCACTGAAGCTTTCTTT
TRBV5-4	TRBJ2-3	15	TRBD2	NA	CASSLRMGGSDTQYF	TGTGCCAGCAGCTTAAGAATGGGGGGGTCAGATACGCAGTATTTT
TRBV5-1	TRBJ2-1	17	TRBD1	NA	CASSQVLTGGSYNEQFF	TGCGCCAGCAGCCAAGTCCTGACAGGGGGCTCCTACAATGAGCAGTTCTTC
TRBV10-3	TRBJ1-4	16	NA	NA	CAISESGARENEKLFF	TGTGCCATCAGTGAGTCGGGGGCCAGAGAGAATGAAAAACTGTTTTTT
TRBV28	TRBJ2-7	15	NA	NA	CASSLYRGASYEQYF	TGTGCCAGCAGTTTATATCGGGGGGCGAGTTACGAGCAGTACTTC
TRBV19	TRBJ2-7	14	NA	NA	CASSPRDWEYEQYF	TGTGCCAGTAGTCCCCGGGACTGGGAGTACGAGCAGTACTTC
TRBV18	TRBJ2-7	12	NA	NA	CASSPPTYEQYF	TGTGCCAGCTCACCCCCCACCTACGAGCAGTACTTC
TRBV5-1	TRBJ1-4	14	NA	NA	CASSFGRGDEKLFF	TGCGCCAGCAGCTTTGGCCGGGGAGATGAAAAACTGTTTTTT
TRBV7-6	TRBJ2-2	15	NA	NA	CASSPFETNTGELFF	TGTGCCAGCAGCCCCTTTGAGACGAACACCGGGGAGCTGTTTTTT
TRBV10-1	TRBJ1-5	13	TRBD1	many	CASSGTGNQPQHF	TGCGCCAGCAGCGGGACAGGGAATCAGCCCCAGCATTTT
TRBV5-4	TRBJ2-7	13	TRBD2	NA	CASSSGLAYEQYF	TGTGCCAGCAGCTCGGGACTAGCCTACGAGCAGTACTTC
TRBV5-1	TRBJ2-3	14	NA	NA	CASSLGTIEDTQYF	TGCGCCAGCAGCTTGGGGACTATAGAGGATACGCAGTATTTT
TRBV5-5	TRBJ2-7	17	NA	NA	CASSLDISDTFSYEQYF	TGTGCCAGCAGCTTGGATATATCTGACACTTTCTCCTACGAGCAGTACTTC
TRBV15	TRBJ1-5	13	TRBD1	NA	CATSPTGDQPQHF	TGTGCCACCAGCCCGACAGGGGATCAGCCCCAGCATTTT
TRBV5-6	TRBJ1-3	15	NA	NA	CASSTVRDDGNTIYF	TGTGCCAGCAGCACCGTACGGGATGACGGAAACACCATATATTTT
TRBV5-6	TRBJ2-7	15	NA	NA	CASSLTGQLNYEQYF	TGTGCCAGCAGCCTGACAGGCCAACTAAACTACGAGCAGTACTTC
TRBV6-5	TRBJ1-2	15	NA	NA	CASSYSSTYIYGYTF	TGTGCCAGCAGTTACTCGAGTACTTATATATATGGCTACACCTTC